This TCR beta chain was recovered during a study of regulatory T cells in long-lasting Graves disease. This clonotype has at least ten counts. Combining iRepertoire HTBI primers with Arm-PCR of CDR3 regions, the authors built TCR beta libraries. TCRdb reanalysed the multiplex PCR reads using MiXCR and keeps one entry per CDR3 protein. The repertoire holds just over 600,000 distinct CDR3 sequences, with 16% as singletons. The junction had 9 bases not matched to a gene; V was cut back by 5 bases and J by 3 bases. CDR1 is MDHEN, CDR2 SYDVKM, per germline. The CDR3 is 16 residues long. Regarding time point: newly diagnosed GD, antithyroid drugs for less than 3 months. PBMC-extracted RNA yielded the TCR library. Patients were enrolled at an endocrinology department in Xi'an, China. The data were also submitted as part of a second study, on T cells in Graves' hyperthyroidism and ophthalmopathy. That study reports: Clonotypes that were expanded in thyroid above 0.001 mostly appeared in blood too.

The chain links TRBV28 to TRBJ1-5; 8 bases map to TRBD1. The sequence was obtained from a woman under 40 with Graves disease. This sample comprised peripheral blood mononuclear cells (PBMCs), obtained at new diagnosis, from a patient treated with antithyroid drugs. The CDR3 DNA follows: TGTGCCAGCAGTGAAGCCGGGACAGGCCCCAATCAGCCCCAGCATTTT. Translating it yields CASSEAGTGPNQPQHF.